Presented here are 27 T cell receptor beta chains from one specimen sequenced in a study of neoadjuvant anti-PD-1 for oral cavity cancer. Measured with immunoSEQ multiplex PCR; TCRdb has only the in-frame clones, and not every one. The sample consists of 7,100 or so clones, 50% to 75% of them appearing once. This material consisted of tumor tissue, taken before nivolumab (anti-PD-1) treatment. These receptors all stem from a person between 35 and 79 years old with oral cavity squamous cell carcinoma.

The chain employs TRBV5-1 and TRBJ1-2, with D perhaps TRBD1 (5 bases). The CDR3 is 16 residues long. V gave up 1 base and J gave up 5 bases, with 18 bases separating them. Per germline, CDR1 SGHRS and CDR2 YFSETQ. CDR3: CASSLRGRGIPYGYTF. In DNA form, the CDR3 reads TGCGCCAGCAGCTTGCGGGGGAGGGGAATCCCGTATGGCTACACCTTC.

The V gene is TRBV19, the J gene TRBJ1-1; the D is unclear. The CDR3 has 15 residues. Per the germline V gene, CDR1 is LNHDA and CDR2 is SQIVND (reference sequence). The V end lost 3 bases, the J end lost 1 base, and 12 bases lay between the germline ends. CDR3 protein: CASSMILGKNTEAFF. The CDR3 nucleotides read TGTGCCAGTAGTATGATCCTGGGGAAGAACACTGAAGCTTTCTTT. Together with reference TRBV19 and TRBJ1-1, the CDR3 gives the full variable domain: DGGITQSPKYLFRKEGQNVTLSCEQNLNHDAMYWYRQDPGQGLRLIYYSQIVNDFQKGDIAEGYSVSREKKESFPLTVTSAQKNPTAFYLCASSMILGKNTEAFFGQGTRLTVV.

The rearrangement joins TRBV11-2 to TRBJ2-7; 7 positions match TRBD2. The ends lost 2 bases at V and 2 bases at J; junction bases unmatched: 6. Germline V gene data show CDR1 as SGHAT and CDR2 as FQNNGV. CDR3 length: 15 residues. The CDR3 region has the DNA TGTGCCAGCAGCTTACGGGCTAGCGGAACCTACGAGCAGTACTTC. Translated, it gives CASSLRASGTYEQYF.

The CDR3 loop reads CASSPSRAGTNSPLHF. For the CDR3, the DNA is TGTGCCAGCAGCCCTAGTAGGGCCGGGACTAATTCACCCCTCCACTTT. The chain employs TRBV2 and TRBJ1-6, with TRBD1 as a possible D gene (5 bases). This CDR3 contains 16 residues. Germline loops: CDR1 SNHLY, CDR2 FYNNEI. Between the trimmed V and J ends, which lost 6 bases and 6 bases, there was a span of 18 bases.

The chain recombines TRBV19 with TRBJ1-2; D is ambiguous. This CDR3 is built from 15 residues. Germline values: CDR1 LNHDA, CDR2 SQIVND (reference sequence). Between the trimmed V and J ends, which lost 2 bases and 8 bases, there was a span of 18 bases. This chain's CDR3 is CASSIMARGSGGYTF. The CDR3 DNA is TGTGCCAGTAGTATAATGGCACGCGGGAGCGGAGGCTACACCTTC.

This CDR3 is CASSSLRQGRQPQHF. In nucleotides, the CDR3 is TGTGCCAGCAGTTCCCTCCGACAGGGAAGACAGCCCCAGCATTTT. The chain carries TRBV27 and TRBJ1-5, with 7 nucleotides matching TRBD1. Unmatched junction bases numbered 10, after V lost 4 bases and J lost 7 bases. This CDR3 region has 15 residues. The germline gives CDR1 MNHEY, CDR2 SMNVEV (reference sequence).

The sample holds a few counts of this clone. The chain has TRBV23-1 and TRBJ2-3, with D maybe TRBD2 (6 bases). TRBV23-1 is an open reading frame whose function is uncertain. The CDR3 covers 16 residues. The ends were cut back, 3 bases at V and 3 bases at J, with 16 bases in the middle. The CDR3 sequence is CASSHGGTPKTDTQYF. The CDR3 bases are TGCGCCAGCAGTCATGGGGGGACTCCAAAAACAGATACGCAGTATTTT.

The chain uses TRBV6-6 and TRBJ2-2; D perhaps matches TRBD1 (6 bases). There are 14 residues in the CDR3. The germline gives CDR1 MNHNY, CDR2 SVGAGI (reference sequence). V was trimmed by 6 bases and J by 5 bases, leaving 13 bases between them. In DNA form, the CDR3 reads TGTGCCAGCAGGATTTTTCAGGGGACCGGGGAGCTGTTTTTT. This sequence encodes CASRIFQGTGELFF.

The chain carries TRBV11-1 and TRBJ1-1; 9 bases are a match to TRBD1. This CDR3 spans 15 amino acids. V trimming: 6 bases; J trimming: 4 bases; junction bases outside the gene matches: 9. Germline lookup yields CDR1 SGHAT and CDR2 FQDESV (reference sequence). The chain's CDR3 is CASSFGTGRGTEAFF. In DNA, the CDR3 is TGTGCCAGCAGTTTCGGGACAGGGAGGGGCACTGAAGCTTTCTTT.

This clone appeared a few times. The V gene is TRBV6-5, the J gene TRBJ2-7; 7 bases are a match to TRBD2. The germline V gene has CDR1 MNHEY and CDR2 SVGAGI. This CDR3 comprises 14 residues. With V trimmed by 7 bases and J by 4 bases, 10 bases remained unmatched. CDR3 coding DNA: TGTGCCAGCACCCTACGGGAGGCTCCATACGAGCAGTACTTC. Amino acids: CASTLREAPYEQYF.

A few counts support this clone. The rearrangement joins TRBV14 to TRBJ1-6, with D uncertain. Deletions cut 3 bases from V and 9 bases from J, with 9 bases between. CDR3 length: 13 amino acids. Germline loops: CDR1 SGHDN, CDR2 FVKESK. The CDR3 DNA reads as TGTGCCAGCAGCCAGGAGGGATTTTCACCCCTCCACTTT. Translated: CASSQEGFSPLHF.

The J gene is TRBJ1-1, the V gene TRBV9; D is ambiguous. Trimming pared 0 bases from V and 1 base from J, leaving 16 bases between. Germline CDR1 reads SGDLS; CDR2 reads YYNGEE. The CDR3 extends over 17 amino acids. CDR3 DNA sequence: TGTGCCAGCAGCGTAGGCGAGCCAGTTCGAAGGAACACTGAAGCTTTCTTT. Protein: CASSVGEPVRRNTEAFF.

The genes are TRBV4-1 and TRBJ2-1; 8 bases align to TRBD2. Germline CDR1 is MGHRA and CDR2 is YSYEKL. The ends lost 4 bases at V and 6 bases at J; junction bases unmatched: 17. The CDR3 is 18 amino acids. The CDR3 DNA follows: TGCGCCAGCAGCCCCTTTTCCGGGGGGGCCCTTTATTCCAATGAGCAGTTCTTC. As protein: CASSPFSGGALYSNEQFF.

The chain couples TRBV10-1 to TRBJ2-7; no definite D call. The CDR3 runs to 11 residues. V lost 3 bases, J lost 7 bases, and 7 bases lay in between. Germline V gene lookup returns CDR1 WNHNN and CDR2 SYGVQD (reference sequence). CDR3 residues: CASSDLNEQYF. The DNA for the CDR3 is TGCGCCAGCAGTGACCTGAATGAGCAGTACTTC.

The chain links TRBV5-1 to TRBJ1-4; no reliable D call. This CDR3 is built from 14 residues. Germline V gene sequence: CDR1 SGHRS, CDR2 YFSETQ. V shed 4 bases and J shed 5 bases, with 12 bases lying between them. CDR3 sequence reads: CASSREVRNEKLFF. CDR3 in DNA: TGCGCCAGCAGCAGGGAGGTCCGCAATGAAAAACTGTTTTTT.

The rearrangement links TRBV6-1 to TRBJ2-3, with D possibly being TRBD2 (5 bases). In germline, CDR1 is MNHNS, CDR2 SASEGT. The CDR3 consists of 14 residues. V shed 6 bases and J shed 1 base, with 11 bases lying between them. The CDR3 DNA reads TGTGCCAGCAGCCCCGGGCGGGGCACAGATACGCAGTATTTT. This translates into CASSPGRGTDTQYF.

J is TRBJ1-1 and V is TRBV16; possible D gene TRBD1, 5 bases. The germline V gene has CDR1 KGHSY and CDR2 FQNENV. Trimming took off 4 bases at V and 5 bases at J, with 11 bases between the two ends. This CDR3 is 13 amino acids long. As DNA, the CDR3 is TGTGCCAGCAGCCGGGACCTGGGGACTGAAGCTTTCTTT. This gives the protein CASSRDLGTEAFF.

The chain combines TRBV5-1 with TRBJ2-1; 10 nucleotides line up with TRBD2. The V gene's germline CDR1 is SGHRS and CDR2 YFSETQ. V lost 2 bases, J lost 5 bases, and 4 bases stayed unmatched. The CDR3 consists of 15 residues. CDR3 in DNA: TGCGCCAGCAGCTTTAGAACTAGCGGGAACAATGAGCAGTTCTTC. Amino acid sequence: CASSFRTSGNNEQFF.

This clone was seen a single time. The V and J genes are TRBV7-9 and TRBJ1-2, with 8 bases identical to TRBD1. CDR1 SEHNR and CDR2 FQNEAQ come from the germline V gene (reference sequence). This CDR3 comprises 15 residues. The J segment lost 6 bases and the V segment lost 4 bases, leaving 10 bases of the junction unmatched. Here the CDR3 DNA reads TGTGCCAGCAGCTCCTGGACAGGGAAAGGGCATGGCTACACCTTC. This gives the protein CASSSWTGKGHGYTF.

The gene calls are TRBV6-6 and TRBJ2-1; 9 bases agree with TRBD1. Per the germline V gene, CDR1 is MNHNY and CDR2 is SVGAGI (reference sequence). V was clipped by 5 bases and J by 7 bases; unmatched bases: 9. This CDR3 contains 15 residues. The DNA of the CDR3 is TGTGCCAGCAGTGCCCCGGGACAGGGTTGGAATGAGCAGTTCTTC. Translated: CASSAPGQGWNEQFF.

The chain links TRBV28 to TRBJ1-5; 10 bases map to TRBD1. Trimming removed 5 bases from V and 4 bases from J; junction bases left unmatched: 5. This CDR3 has 15 amino acids. CDR1 is MDHEN, CDR2 SYDVKM, per germline. CDR3 DNA: TGTGCCAGCAGTCGGACAGGGGGGACTAATCAGCCCCAGCATTTT. This codes for CASSRTGGTNQPQHF.

V usage is TRBV5-1 and J usage is TRBJ2-7; tentatively, D is TRBD1 (5 bases). V lost 0 bases and J 2 bases, leaving 15 bases between the germline ends. The CDR3 contains 16 residues. Germline loops: CDR1 SGHRS, CDR2 YFSETQ. This CDR3 reads CASSLGDRTKTYEQYF. The DNA for the CDR3 is TGCGCCAGCAGCTTGGGCGACAGAACTAAAACCTACGAGCAGTACTTC.

This rearrangement joins TRBV7-8 to TRBJ1-1; unclear D gene. Germline V gene lookup returns CDR1 SGHVS and CDR2 FQNEAQ. This CDR3 region has 14 residues. V was trimmed by 3 bases and J by 5 bases, leaving 13 bases between them. CDR3 nucleotides: TGTGCCAGCAGCTTGGGCCCCGTGGGGACTGAAGCTTTCTTT. Amino acid sequence: CASSLGPVGTEAFF.

This clone came up a few times. The J gene is TRBJ1-6, the V gene TRBV15; 9 bases are shared with TRBD1. The V gene's germline CDR1 is LNHNV and CDR2 YYDKDF (reference sequence). The CDR3 covers 17 residues. Trimming took 1 base from V and 6 from J; bases not matched to a gene: 7. The CDR3 loop reads CATSRVGTGTLNSPLHF. CDR3 coding DNA: TGTGCCACCAGCAGAGTGGGGACAGGGACCCTTAATTCACCCCTCCACTTT.

This chain joins TRBV29-1 and TRBJ1-5; weak D call: TRBD1 (5 bases). CDR1 and CDR2 (germline): SQVTM, ANQGSEA. Between the trimmed V and J ends, which lost 4 bases and 3 bases, there was a span of 13 bases. The CDR3 consists of 14 residues. The CDR3 protein is CSVVWGGVNQPQHF. The CDR3 DNA sequence: TGCAGCGTTGTGTGGGGGGGAGTCAATCAGCCCCAGCATTTT.

V and J are TRBV7-2 and TRBJ2-5; the D is unclear. Germline CDR1 is SGHTA and CDR2 is FQGNSA. V dropped 1 base and J dropped 5 bases, with 20 bases sitting between them. The CDR3 totals 17 residues. CDR3 residues: CASSLGGWTVSRETQYF. DNA of the CDR3: TGTGCCAGCAGCTTAGGAGGATGGACGGTTAGCAGGGAGACCCAGTACTTC. Filled out from reference TRBV7-2 and TRBJ2-5, the complete variable domain reads GAGVSQSPSNKVTEKGKDVELRCDPISGHTALYWYRQSLGQGLEFLIYFQGNSAPDKSGLPSDRFSAERTGGSVSTLTIQRTQQEDSAVYLCASSLGGWTVSRETQYFGPGTRLLVL.

The genes are TRBV7-9 and TRBJ2-5; 9 nucleotides match TRBD2. Germline CDR1 SEHNR, CDR2 FQNEAQ (reference sequence). The CDR3 runs to 16 residues. Trimming at V came to 7 bases and at J to 3 bases, leaving 12 bases not matched to a gene. CDR3 sequence: CASTPRSGGPKETQYF. The DNA of the CDR3 is TGTGCCAGCACCCCTCGGAGCGGGGGGCCCAAAGAGACCCAGTACTTC. Full variable domain (rest looked up from reference TRBV7-9 and TRBJ2-5): DTGVSQNPRHKITKRGQNVTFRCDPISEHNRLYWYRQTLGQGPEFLTYFQNEAQLEKSRLLSDRFSAERPKGSFSTLEIQRTEQGDSAMYLCASTPRSGGPKETQYFGPGTRLLVL.